This TCR beta chain was documented in a study of control samples from healthy donors and cancer patients. With 5 bases removed from V and 3 bases from J, the gap between germline ends came to 14 bases. The germline CDR1 and CDR2 sequences are MNHNY and SVGAGI (reference sequence). The CDR3 has 15 residues. Profiling relied on immunoSEQ multiplex PCR, and the TCRdb table lists in-frame clones only, not all of them. Of 90,000 to 100,000 clones listed, around three quarters are singletons. The sequence was collected from a woman in her twenties or thirties in good health. Sequencing used blood. The chain joins TRBV6-6 to TRBJ2-1, with D maybe TRBD2 (6 bases). The chain's CDR3 is CASSPSVRDYNEQFF. The CDR3 coding sequence is TGTGCCAGCAGTCCCTCCGTGCGGGACTACAATGAGCAGTTCTTC.